This T cell receptor beta chain was profiled in a study of shared clonotypes between healthy human individuals. This clone has only one observation. Sequenced by immunoSEQ multiplex PCR; TCRdb stores in-frame clones only, minus some. Of roughly 1,000,000 clones in the sample, around three quarters were seen once. The origin of this receptor is a man younger than 30 in good health. Some clones in this sample may be carry-over from other donors' samples. Sample: memory CD4+ T cells from PBMCs. Subset of the sample: CD45RA-negative fraction.

In DNA, the CDR3 is TGTGGGGGCCGGGCAGCGAACACCGGGGAGCTGTTTTTT. Its translation is CGGRAANTGELFF. The V and J genes are TRBV28 and TRBJ2-2; D is perhaps TRBD1 (5 bases). This CDR3 is built from 13 residues. Looked up from germline, CDR1 is MDHEN and CDR2 is SYDVKM. The full variable domain, in which reference TRBV28 and TRBJ2-2 provide the parts outside the CDR3, is DVKVTQSSRYLVKRTGEKVFLECVQDMDHENMFWYRQDPGLGLRLIYFSYDVKMKEKGDIPEGYSVSREKKERFSLILESASTNQTSMYLCGGRAANTGELFFGEGSRLTVL.